This T cell receptor beta chain was sequenced in a study of cytomegalovirus exposure and HLA in healthy donors. The length of the CDR3 is 13 residues. J gave up 4 bases and V 8 bases, and 9 bases lay outside the gene matches. Germline-derived CDR1 and CDR2 are SGHRS and YFSETQ. PCR involved 60 Vbeta and 13 Jbeta primers. Sequenced by immunoSEQ multiplex PCR; TCRdb stores in-frame clones only, minus some. This table has under 120,000 clones, just under 75% appearing once. On this clone itself: The antigen is undetermined.

Study observations and caveats: CMV serostatus was the sole immune exposure data available.

Sequenced input: PBMCs. This sequence was found in a man in his forties or fifties in good health and CMV-seropositive. The chain is built from TRBV5-1 and TRBJ2-7; 7 nucleotides align to TRBD2. The CDR3 DNA follows: TGCGCCAGACAAAAGCTAGCGGCTTACGAGCAGTACTTC. Translation gives CARQKLAAYEQYF. The variable domain in full, with the rest retrieved from reference TRBV5-1 and TRBJ2-7, is KAGVTQTPRYLIKTRGQQVTLSCSPISGHRSVSWYQQTPGQGLQFLFEYFSETQRNKGNFPGRFSGRQFSNSRSEMNVSTLELGDSALYLCARQKLAAYEQYFGPGTRLTVT.